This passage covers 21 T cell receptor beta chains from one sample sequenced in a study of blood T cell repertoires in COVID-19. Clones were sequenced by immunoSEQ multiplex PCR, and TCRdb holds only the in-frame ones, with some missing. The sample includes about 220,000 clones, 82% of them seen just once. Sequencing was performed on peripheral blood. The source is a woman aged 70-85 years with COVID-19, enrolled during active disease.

CDR3 sequence (DNA): TGTGCCAGCAGTTACTCGAGAGGGGGCACAAACACTGAAGCTTTCTTT. This codes for CASSYSRGGTNTEAFF. The chain links TRBV6-5 to TRBJ1-1, with 7 bases fitting TRBD1. The CDR3 extends over 16 amino acids. Trimming removed 0 bases from V and 2 bases from J; junction bases left unmatched: 6. CDR1 MNHEY and CDR2 SVGAGI come from the germline V gene.

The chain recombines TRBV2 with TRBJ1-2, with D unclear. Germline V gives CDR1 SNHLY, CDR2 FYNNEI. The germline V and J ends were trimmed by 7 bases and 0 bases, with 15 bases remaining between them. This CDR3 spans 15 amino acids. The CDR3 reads CASKFQARSNYGYTF. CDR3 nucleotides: TGTGCCAGCAAGTTCCAGGCGAGATCTAACTATGGCTACACCTTC.

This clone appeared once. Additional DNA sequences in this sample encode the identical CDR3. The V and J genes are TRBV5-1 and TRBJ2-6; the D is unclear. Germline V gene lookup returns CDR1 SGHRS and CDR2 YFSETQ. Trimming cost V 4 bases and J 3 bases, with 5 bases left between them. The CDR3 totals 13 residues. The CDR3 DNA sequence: TGCGCCAGCAGCCCCGGTGGGGCCAACGTCCTGACTTTC. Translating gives CASSPGGANVLTF.

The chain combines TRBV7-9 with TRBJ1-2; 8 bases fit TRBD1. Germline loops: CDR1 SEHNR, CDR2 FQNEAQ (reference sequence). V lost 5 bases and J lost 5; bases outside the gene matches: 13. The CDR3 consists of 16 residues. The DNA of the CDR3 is TGTGCCAGCAGCCCAAGCGCGGCAGGGGGCGGTTATGGCTACACCTTC. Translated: CASSPSAAGGGYGYTF. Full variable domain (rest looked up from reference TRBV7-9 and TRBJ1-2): DTGVSQNPRHKITKRGQNVTFRCDPISEHNRLYWYRQTLGQGPEFLTYFQNEAQLEKSRLLSDRFSAERPKGSFSTLEIQRTEQGDSAMYLCASSPSAAGGGYGYTFGSGTRLTVV.

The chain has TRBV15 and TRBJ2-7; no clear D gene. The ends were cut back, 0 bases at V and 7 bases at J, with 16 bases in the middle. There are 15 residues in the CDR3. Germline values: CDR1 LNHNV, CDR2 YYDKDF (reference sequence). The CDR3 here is CATSRDSSTPREQYF. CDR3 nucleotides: TGTGCCACCAGCAGAGACTCGTCGACTCCGAGGGAGCAGTACTTC.

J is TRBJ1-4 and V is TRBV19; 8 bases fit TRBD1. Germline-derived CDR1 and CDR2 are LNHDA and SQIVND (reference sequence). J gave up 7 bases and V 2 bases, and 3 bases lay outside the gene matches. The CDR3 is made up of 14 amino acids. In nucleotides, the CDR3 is TGTGCCAGTAGTATACAGGGGGCTGGTGAAAAACTGTTTTTT. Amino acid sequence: CASSIQGAGEKLFF.

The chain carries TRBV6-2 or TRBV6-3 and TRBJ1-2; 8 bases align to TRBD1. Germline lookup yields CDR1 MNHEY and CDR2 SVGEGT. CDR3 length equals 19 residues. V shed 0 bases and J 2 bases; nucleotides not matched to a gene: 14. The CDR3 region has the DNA TGTGCCAGCAGTTACTCGGGGACGGGACAGGCGTTCCTCAACTATGGCTACACCTTC. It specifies CASSYSGTGQAFLNYGYTF.

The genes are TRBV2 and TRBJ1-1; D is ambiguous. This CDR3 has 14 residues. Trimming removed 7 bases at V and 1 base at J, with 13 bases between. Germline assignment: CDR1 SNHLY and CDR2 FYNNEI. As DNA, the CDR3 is TGTGCCAGCACCTCGGAGGGAAAGAACACTGAAGCTTTCTTT. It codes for CASTSEGKNTEAFF.

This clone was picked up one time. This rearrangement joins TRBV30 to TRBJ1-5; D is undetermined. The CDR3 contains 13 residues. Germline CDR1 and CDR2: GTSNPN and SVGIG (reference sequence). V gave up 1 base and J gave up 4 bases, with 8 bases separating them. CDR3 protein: CAWSDGRNQPQHF. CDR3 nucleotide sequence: TGTGCCTGGAGTGACGGCAGGAATCAGCCCCAGCATTTT.

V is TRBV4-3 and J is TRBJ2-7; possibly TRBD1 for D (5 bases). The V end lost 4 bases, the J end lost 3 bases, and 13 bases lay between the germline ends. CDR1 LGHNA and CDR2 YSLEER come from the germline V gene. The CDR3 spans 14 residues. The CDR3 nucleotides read TGCGCCAGCAGCCGAACAGGCGCAGGCTACGAGCAGTACTTC. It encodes CASSRTGAGYEQYF.

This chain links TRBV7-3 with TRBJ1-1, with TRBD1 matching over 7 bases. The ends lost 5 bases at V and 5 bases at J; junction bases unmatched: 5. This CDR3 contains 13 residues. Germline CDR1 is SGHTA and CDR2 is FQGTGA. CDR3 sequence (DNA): TGTGCCAGCAGCCTACGGGACAGAACTGAAGCTTTCTTT. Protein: CASSLRDRTEAFF.

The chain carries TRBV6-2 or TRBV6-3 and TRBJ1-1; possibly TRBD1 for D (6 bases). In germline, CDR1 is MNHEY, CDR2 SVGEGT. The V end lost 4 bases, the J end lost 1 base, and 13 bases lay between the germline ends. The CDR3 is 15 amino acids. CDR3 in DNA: TGTGCCAGCAGTTCAGGACAGAAAAAGAACACTGAAGCTTTCTTT. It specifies CASSSGQKKNTEAFF.

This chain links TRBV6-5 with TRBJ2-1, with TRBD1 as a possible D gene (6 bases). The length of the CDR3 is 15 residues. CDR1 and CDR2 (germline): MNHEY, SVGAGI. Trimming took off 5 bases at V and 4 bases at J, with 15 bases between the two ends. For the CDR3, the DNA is TGTGCCAGCAGTCCCGGGACACCTACGTACAATGAGCAGTTCTTC. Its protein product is CASSPGTPTYNEQFF.

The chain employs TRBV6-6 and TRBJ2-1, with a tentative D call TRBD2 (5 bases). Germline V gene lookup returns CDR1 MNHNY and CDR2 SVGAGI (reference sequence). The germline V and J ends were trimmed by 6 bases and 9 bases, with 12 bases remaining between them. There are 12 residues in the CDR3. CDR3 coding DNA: TGTGCCAGCAGCCGCGGGTTCGGTGAGCAGTTCTTC. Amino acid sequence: CASSRGFGEQFF.

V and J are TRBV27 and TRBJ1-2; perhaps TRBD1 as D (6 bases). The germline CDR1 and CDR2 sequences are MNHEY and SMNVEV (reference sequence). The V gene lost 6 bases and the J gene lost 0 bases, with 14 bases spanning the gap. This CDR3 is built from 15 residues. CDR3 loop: CASRSSGTSNYGYTF. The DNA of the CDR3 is TGTGCCAGCAGGTCCTCCGGGACATCTAACTATGGCTACACCTTC.

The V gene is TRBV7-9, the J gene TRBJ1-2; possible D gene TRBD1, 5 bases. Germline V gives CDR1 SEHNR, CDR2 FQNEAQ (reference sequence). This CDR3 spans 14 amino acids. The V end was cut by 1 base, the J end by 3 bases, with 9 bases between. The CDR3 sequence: CASSLEAGHYGYTF. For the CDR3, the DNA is TGTGCCAGCAGCTTAGAGGCAGGGCACTATGGCTACACCTTC. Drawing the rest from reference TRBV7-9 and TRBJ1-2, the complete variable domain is DTGVSQNPRHKITKRGQNVTFRCDPISEHNRLYWYRQTLGQGPEFLTYFQNEAQLEKSRLLSDRFSAERPKGSFSTLEIQRTEQGDSAMYLCASSLEAGHYGYTFGSGTRLTVV.

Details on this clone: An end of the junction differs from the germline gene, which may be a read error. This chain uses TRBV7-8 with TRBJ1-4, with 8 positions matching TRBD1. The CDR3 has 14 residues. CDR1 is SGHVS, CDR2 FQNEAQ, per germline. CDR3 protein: CASSGTGANGKLFF. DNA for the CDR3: TGTGCCAGCAGCGGGACAGGAGCTAATGGAAAACTGTTTTTT.

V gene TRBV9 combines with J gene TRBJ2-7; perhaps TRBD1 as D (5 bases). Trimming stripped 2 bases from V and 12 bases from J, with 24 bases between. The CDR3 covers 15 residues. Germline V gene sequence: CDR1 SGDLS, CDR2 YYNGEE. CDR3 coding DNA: TGTGCCAGCAGCGTCTCATCTTGGGGCAGGGCGGCTATGTACTTC. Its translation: CASSVSSWGRAAMYF.

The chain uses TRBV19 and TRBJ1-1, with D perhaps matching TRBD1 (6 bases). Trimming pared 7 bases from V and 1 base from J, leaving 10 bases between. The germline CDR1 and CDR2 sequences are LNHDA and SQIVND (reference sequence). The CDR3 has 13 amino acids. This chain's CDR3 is CASKDRENTEAFF. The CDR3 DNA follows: TGTGCCAGTAAGGACAGAGAGAACACTGAAGCTTTCTTT. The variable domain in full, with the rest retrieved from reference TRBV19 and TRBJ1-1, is DGGITQSPKYLFRKEGQNVTLSCEQNLNHDAMYWYRQDPGQGLRLIYYSQIVNDFQKGDIAEGYSVSREKKESFPLTVTSAQKNPTAFYLCASKDRENTEAFFGQGTRLTVV.

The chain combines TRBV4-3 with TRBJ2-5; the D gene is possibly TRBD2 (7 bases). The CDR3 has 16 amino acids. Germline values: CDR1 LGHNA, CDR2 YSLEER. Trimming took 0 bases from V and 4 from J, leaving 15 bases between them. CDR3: CASSQETGGPGETQYF. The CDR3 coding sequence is TGCGCCAGCAGCCAAGAAACCGGGGGGCCCGGAGAGACCCAGTACTTC.

The CDR3 sequence: CASSLVAGGQNEQFF. CDR3 DNA: TGCGCCAGCAGCTTGGTGGCAGGGGGCCAAAATGAGCAGTTCTTC. The chain joins TRBV5-1 to TRBJ2-1, with 8 positions matching TRBD1. J was trimmed by 7 bases and V by 0 bases; bases with no gene match: 6. The CDR3 loop spans 15 amino acids. CDR1 is SGHRS, CDR2 YFSETQ, per germline.